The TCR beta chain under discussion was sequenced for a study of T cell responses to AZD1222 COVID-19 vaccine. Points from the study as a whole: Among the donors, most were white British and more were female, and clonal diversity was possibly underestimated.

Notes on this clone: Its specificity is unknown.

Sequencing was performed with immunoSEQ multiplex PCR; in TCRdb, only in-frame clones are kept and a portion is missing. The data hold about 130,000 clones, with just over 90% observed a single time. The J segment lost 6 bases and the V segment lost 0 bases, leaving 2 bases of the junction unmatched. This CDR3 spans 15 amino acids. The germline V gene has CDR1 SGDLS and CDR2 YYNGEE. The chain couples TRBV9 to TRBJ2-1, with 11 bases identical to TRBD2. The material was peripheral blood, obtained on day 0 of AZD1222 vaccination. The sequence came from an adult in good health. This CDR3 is CASSVELAGGNEQFF. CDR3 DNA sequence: TGTGCCAGCAGCGTAGAGCTAGCGGGGGGCAATGAGCAGTTCTTC.